The 2 T cell receptor beta chains below were found in one sample sequenced in a study of cytomegalovirus exposure and HLA in healthy donors (dated by TCRdb to 2016 to 2017). Libraries were made using the immunoSEQ multiplex PCR assay. A mixture of 60 forward primers for TCR Vbeta segments and 13 reverse primers for TCR Jbeta segments was used in the multiplex PCR. TCRdb re-hosts the immuneACCESS table, in-frame sequences only. Its copies lack some clones; in the studies checked, an unresolved V gene accounts for under half of them, and the cause for the rest is not known. In this sample the table shows 120,000 to 150,000 clones, about three quarters of which occur a single time. Approximately 7% of the sample belongs to the ten largest clones. Material: PBMCs. The receptors derive from a man between 40 and 49 years old in good health and CMV-seropositive.

Of note for this clone: Given a far larger clone just one base away, this is likely a sequencing read error. Other DNA sequences within the sample encode an identical CDR3. This sequence joins TRBV7-2 and TRBJ1-5; D remains ambiguous. The germline CDR1 and CDR2 sequences are SGHTA and FQGNSA. The CDR3 covers 12 residues. The CDR3 DNA sequence: TGTGCCAGCAGCTTGGAGTATCAGCCACAGCATTTT. This gives the protein CASSLEYQPQHF.

The chain joins TRBV4-1 to TRBJ1-5; 9 bases agree with TRBD1. From germline, CDR1 is MGHRA and CDR2 YSYEKL. CDR3 length equals 15 residues. J was trimmed by 2 bases and V by 5 bases; bases with no gene match: 4. The CDR3 loop reads CASSRRTGGNQPQHF. The CDR3 nucleotides read TGCGCCAGCAGCAGACGGACAGGGGGCAATCAGCCCCAGCATTTT.